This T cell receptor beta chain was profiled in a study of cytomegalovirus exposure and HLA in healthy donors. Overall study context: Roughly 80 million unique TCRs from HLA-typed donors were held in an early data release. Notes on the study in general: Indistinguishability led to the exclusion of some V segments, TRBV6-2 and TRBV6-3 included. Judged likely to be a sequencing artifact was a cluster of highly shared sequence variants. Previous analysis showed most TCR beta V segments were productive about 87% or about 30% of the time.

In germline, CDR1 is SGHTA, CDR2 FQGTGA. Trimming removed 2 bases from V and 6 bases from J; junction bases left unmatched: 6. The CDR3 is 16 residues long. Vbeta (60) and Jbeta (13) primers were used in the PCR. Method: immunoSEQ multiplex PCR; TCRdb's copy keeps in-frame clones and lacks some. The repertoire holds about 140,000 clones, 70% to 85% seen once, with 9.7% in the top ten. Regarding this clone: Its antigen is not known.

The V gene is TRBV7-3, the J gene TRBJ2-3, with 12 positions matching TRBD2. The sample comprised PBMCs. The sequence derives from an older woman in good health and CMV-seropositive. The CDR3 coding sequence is TGTGCCAGCAGCTTACTAGCGGGAGGGCCCCATGATACGCAGTATTTT. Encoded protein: CASSLLAGGPHDTQYF.